The 7 T cell receptor beta chains below were found in one sample sequenced in a study of CD8+ T cells in alopecia areata. Extracted from the samples, RNA was reverse transcribed into cDNA to serve as the sequencing template. The assay was immunoSEQ multiplex PCR, and TCRdb's table has in-frame clones only and misses some. The sample records some 180,000 clones, around 49% being singletons. The treatment is: oral pan-JAK inhibitor, 5-10 mg twice daily. The material was CD8+ T cells sorted from blood, obtained at approximately week 52, from a patient treated with tofacitinib. These receptors were taken from a human donor with alopecia areata.

This clone appeared a few times. This chain uses TRBV2 with TRBJ1-5; 7 positions match TRBD1. The CDR3 consists of 14 residues. The V gene's germline CDR1 is SNHLY and CDR2 FYNNEI. Trimming cost V 5 bases and J 5 bases; bases outside gene matches: 6. CDR3 nucleotide sequence: TGTGCCAGCAGTAACAGGGGTTCTCATCAGCCCCAGCATTTT. Its translation: CASSNRGSHQPQHF.

This clone has only a few counts. This chain joins TRBV13 and TRBJ2-7; D gene unclear. CDR3 length equals 13 residues. Germline lookup yields CDR1 PRHDT and CDR2 FYEKMQ (reference sequence). Trimming removed 4 bases at V and 2 bases at J, with 9 bases between. CDR3 in DNA: TGTGCCAGCAGCTCCCAGGAAACCTACGAGCAGTACTTC. This translates into CASSSQETYEQYF. Together with reference TRBV13 and TRBJ2-7, the CDR3 gives the full variable domain: AAGVIQSPRHLIKEKRETATLKCYPIPRHDTVYWYQQGPGQDPQFLISFYEKMQSDKGSIPDRFSAQQFSDYHSELNMSSLELGDSALYFCASSSQETYEQYFGPGTRLTVT.

This clone showed up many times. The chain carries TRBV6-4 and TRBJ2-1; possible D gene TRBD1, 6 bases. Germline CDR1 reads MRHNA; CDR2 reads SNTAGT. The V gene lost 4 bases and the J gene lost 3 bases, with 7 bases spanning the gap. The CDR3 spans 13 residues. The CDR3 spells CASSGDNYNEQFF. The CDR3 region has the DNA TGTGCCAGCAGTGGGGACAACTACAATGAGCAGTTCTTC.

The genes are TRBV4-2 and TRBJ2-7, with D perhaps matching TRBD1 or TRBD2 (5 bases each). The CDR3 length is 12 residues. Germline CDR1 and CDR2: LGHNA and YNFKEQ. The V gene lost 4 bases and the J gene lost 7 bases, with 11 bases spanning the gap. In DNA, the CDR3 is TGTGCCAGCAGCCCGCCCGAGGGGGAGCAGTACTTC. Translating it yields CASSPPEGEQYF.

The genes are TRBV10-3 and TRBJ1-4; maybe TRBD1 (6 bases). Trimming pared 10 bases from V and 12 bases from J, leaving 15 bases between. In germline, CDR1 is ENHRY, CDR2 SYGVKD. The CDR3 has 11 amino acids. CDR3 sequence: CATMTGRELFF. CDR3 sequence (DNA): TGTGCCACCATGACAGGTCGGGAACTGTTTTTT.

The chain is built from TRBV27 and TRBJ1-1; the D is unclear. The CDR3 extends over 13 amino acids. The germline CDR1 and CDR2 sequences are MNHEY and SMNVEV (reference sequence). V was cut by 5 bases and J by 4 bases, with 11 bases left in between. CDR3: CASSPGIGTEAFF. Written as DNA, the CDR3 is TGTGCCAGCAGTCCGGGTATCGGCACTGAAGCTTTCTTT.

CDR3 sequence: CASSQDGVGYTF. The CDR3 DNA reads as TGCGCCAGCAGCCAAGATGGGGTCGGCTACACCTTC. The chain recombines TRBV4-1 with TRBJ1-2; unclear D gene. V was cut by 0 bases and J by 8 bases, with 7 bases left in between. The CDR3 spans 12 residues. Germline V gene sequence: CDR1 MGHRA, CDR2 YSYEKL.